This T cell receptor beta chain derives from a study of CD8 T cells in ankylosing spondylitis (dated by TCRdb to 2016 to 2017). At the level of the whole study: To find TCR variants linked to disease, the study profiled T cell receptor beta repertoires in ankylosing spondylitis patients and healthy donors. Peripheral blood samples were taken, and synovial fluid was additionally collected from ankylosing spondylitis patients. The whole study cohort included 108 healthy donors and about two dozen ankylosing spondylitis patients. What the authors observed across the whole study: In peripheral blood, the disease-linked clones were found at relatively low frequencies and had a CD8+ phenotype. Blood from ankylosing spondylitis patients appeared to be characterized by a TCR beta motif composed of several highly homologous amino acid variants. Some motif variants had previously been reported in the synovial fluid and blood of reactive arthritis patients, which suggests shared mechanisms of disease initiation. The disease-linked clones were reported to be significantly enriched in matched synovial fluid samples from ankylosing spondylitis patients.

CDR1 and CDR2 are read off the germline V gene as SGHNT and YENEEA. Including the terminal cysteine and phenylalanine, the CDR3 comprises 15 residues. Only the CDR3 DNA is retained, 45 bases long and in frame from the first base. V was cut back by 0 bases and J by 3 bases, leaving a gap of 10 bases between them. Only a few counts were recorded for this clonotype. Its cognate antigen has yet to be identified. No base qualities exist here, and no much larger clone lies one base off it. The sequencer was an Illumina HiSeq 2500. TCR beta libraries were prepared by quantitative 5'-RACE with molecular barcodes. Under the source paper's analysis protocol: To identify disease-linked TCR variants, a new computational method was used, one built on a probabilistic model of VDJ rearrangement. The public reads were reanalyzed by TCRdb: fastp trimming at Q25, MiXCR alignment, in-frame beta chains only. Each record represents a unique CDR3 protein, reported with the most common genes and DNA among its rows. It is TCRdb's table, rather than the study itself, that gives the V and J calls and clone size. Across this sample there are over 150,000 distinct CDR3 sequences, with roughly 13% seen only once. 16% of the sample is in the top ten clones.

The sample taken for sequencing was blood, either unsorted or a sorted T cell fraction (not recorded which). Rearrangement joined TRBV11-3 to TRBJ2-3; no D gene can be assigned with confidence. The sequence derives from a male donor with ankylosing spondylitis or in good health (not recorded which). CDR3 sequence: CASSLEVPGTDTQYF. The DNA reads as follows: TGTGCCAGCAGCTTAGAGGTTCCGGGTACAGATACGCAGTATTTT.